This T cell receptor beta chain emerged from a study of T cell repertoires in cytomegalovirus infection. Study information: Well-studied HLA-B-restricted epitopes and recently identified HLA-C-restricted epitopes of CMV were both used in the study. Shared public TCR beta signatures pointed to both CMV infection and a matching HLA type.

General study points: Ex vivo responses were dominated by HLA-C-restricted CMV-specific TCR beta clonotypes. Carriers of CMV plus the relevant HLA were identified by cumulative public TCR beta family frequency.

In regard to this clonotype: What it binds is not known.

TCRdb re-called the reads through MiXCR, storing one row per CDR3 protein. The sample holds approximately 390,000 distinct CDR3 sequences, about a third seen once. This sequence was found in a human donor in good health (CMV status not recorded). Some clones in this sample may be carry-over from other donors' samples. Sequenced material: cultured PBMCs, taken from culture after CMV antigen stimulation.

CDR3 DNA: TGTGCCAGCAGGCTTCCAGACAGAGAGTACGAGCAGTACGTC. Amino acid sequence: CASRLPDREYEQYV. V gene TRBV6-1 combines with J gene TRBJ2-7; TRBD1 is a possible D gene (5 bases). V gave up 6 bases and J gave up 4 bases, with 16 bases separating them. From germline, CDR1 is MNHNS and CDR2 SASEGT. CDR3 length: 14 amino acids.